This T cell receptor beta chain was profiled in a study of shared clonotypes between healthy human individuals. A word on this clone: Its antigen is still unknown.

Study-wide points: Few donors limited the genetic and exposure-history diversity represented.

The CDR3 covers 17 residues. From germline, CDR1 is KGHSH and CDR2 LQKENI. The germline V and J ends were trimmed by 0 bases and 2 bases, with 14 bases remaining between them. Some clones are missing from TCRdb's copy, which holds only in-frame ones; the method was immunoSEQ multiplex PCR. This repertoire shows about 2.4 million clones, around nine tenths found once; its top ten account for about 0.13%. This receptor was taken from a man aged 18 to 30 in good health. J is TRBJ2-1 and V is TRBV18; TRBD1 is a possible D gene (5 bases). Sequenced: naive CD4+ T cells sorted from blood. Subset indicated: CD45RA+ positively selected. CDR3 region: CASSPPPGRGAYNEQFF. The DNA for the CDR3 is TGTGCCAGCTCACCACCGCCTGGAAGGGGTGCCTACAATGAGCAGTTCTTC.